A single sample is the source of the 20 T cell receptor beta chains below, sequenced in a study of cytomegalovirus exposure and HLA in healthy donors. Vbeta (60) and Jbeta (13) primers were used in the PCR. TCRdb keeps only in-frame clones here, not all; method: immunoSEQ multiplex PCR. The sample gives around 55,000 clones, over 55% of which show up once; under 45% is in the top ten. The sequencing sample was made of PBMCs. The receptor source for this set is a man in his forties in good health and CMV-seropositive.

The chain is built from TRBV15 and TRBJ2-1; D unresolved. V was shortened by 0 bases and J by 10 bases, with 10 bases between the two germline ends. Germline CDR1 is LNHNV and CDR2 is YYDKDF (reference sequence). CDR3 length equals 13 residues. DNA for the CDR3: TGTGCCACCAGCAGAGATATTAGAGAGGAGCAGTTCTTC. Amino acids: CATSRDIREEQFF.

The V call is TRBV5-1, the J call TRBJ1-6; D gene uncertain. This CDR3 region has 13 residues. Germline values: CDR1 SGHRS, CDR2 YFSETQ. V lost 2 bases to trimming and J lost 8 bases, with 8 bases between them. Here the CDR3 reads CASSFNEDSPLHF. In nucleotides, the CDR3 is TGCGCCAGCAGCTTTAATGAGGATTCACCCCTCCACTTT.

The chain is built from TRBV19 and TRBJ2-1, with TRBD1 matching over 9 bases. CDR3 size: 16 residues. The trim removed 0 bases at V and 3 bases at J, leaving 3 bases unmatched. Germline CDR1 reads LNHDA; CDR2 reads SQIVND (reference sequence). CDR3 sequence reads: CASSIEGQGFYNEQFF. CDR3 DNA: TGTGCCAGTAGTATAGAGGGACAGGGTTTCTACAATGAGCAGTTCTTC.

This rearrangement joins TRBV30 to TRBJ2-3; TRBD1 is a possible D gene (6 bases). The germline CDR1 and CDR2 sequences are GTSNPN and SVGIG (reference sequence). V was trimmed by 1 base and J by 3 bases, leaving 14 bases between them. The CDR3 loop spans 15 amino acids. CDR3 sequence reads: CAWSGQAMGTDTQYF. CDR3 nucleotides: TGTGCCTGGAGTGGACAGGCAATGGGGACAGATACGCAGTATTTT.

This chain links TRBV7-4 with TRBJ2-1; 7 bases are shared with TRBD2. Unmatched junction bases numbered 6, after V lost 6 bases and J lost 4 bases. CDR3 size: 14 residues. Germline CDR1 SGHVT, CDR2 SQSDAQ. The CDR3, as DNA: TGTGCCAGCAGTTTTACTAGCGAGTACAATGAGCAGTTCTTC. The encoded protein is CASSFTSEYNEQFF.

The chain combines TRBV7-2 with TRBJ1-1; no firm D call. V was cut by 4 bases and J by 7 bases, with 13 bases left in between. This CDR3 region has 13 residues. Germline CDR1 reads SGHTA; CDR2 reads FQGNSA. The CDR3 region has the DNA TGTGCCAGCAGCTCTCTCTCGGGTGGTGAAGCTTTCTTT. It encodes CASSSLSGGEAFF.

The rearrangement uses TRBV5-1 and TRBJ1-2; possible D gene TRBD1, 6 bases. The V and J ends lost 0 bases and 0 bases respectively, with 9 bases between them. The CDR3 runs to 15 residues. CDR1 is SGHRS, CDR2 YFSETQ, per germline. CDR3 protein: CASSLVGGSNYGYTF. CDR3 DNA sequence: TGCGCCAGCAGCTTGGTAGGGGGATCTAACTATGGCTACACCTTC.

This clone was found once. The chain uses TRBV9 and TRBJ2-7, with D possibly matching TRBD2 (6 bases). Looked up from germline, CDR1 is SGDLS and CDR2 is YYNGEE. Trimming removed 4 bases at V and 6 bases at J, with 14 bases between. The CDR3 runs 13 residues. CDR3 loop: CASSPRGGIEQYF. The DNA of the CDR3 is TGTGCCAGCAGCCCCAGAGGAGGGATCGAGCAGTACTTC.

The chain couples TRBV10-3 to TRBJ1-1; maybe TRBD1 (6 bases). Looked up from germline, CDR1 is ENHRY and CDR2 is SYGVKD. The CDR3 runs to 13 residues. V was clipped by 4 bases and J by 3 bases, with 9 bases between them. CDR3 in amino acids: CAISVQGYTEAFF. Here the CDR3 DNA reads TGTGCCATCAGTGTGCAGGGGTACACTGAAGCTTTCTTT.

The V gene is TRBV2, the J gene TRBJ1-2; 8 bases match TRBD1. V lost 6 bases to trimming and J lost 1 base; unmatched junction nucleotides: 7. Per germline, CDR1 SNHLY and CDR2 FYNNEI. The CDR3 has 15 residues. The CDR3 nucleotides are TGTGCCAGCAGGCTGGACAGGGAGATTAACTATGGCTACACCTTC. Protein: CASRLDREINYGYTF. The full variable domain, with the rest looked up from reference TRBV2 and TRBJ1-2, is EPEVTQTPSHQVTQMGQEVILRCVPISNHLYFYWYRQILGQKVEFLVSFYNNEISEKSEIFDDQFSVERPDGSNFTLKIRSTKLEDSAMYFCASRLDREINYGYTFGSGTRLTVV.

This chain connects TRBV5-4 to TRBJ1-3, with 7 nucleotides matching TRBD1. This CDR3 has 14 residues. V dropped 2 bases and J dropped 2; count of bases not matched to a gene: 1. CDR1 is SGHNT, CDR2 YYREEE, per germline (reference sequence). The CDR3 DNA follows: TGTGCCAGCAGCTTTGACAGGGCTGGAAACACCATATATTTT. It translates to CASSFDRAGNTIYF.

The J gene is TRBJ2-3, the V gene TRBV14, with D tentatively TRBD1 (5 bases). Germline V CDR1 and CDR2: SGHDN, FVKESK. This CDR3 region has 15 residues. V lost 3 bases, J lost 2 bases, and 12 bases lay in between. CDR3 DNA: TGTGCCAGCAGCCAGGACATGTTGCTCACAGATACGCAGTATTTT. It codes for CASSQDMLLTDTQYF.

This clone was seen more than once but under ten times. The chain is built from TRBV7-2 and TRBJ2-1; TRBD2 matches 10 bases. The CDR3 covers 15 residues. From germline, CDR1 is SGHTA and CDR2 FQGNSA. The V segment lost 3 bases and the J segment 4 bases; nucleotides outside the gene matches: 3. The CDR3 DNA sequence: TGTGCCAGCAGCTTGAGCGGGGGGGCTTACAATGAGCAGTTCTTC. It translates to CASSLSGGAYNEQFF.

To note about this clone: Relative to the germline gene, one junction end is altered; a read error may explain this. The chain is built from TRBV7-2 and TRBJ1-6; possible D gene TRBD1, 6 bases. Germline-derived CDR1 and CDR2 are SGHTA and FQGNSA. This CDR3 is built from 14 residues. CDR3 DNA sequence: TGTGCCAGCACCTTAACAGGGATTGATTCACCCCTCCACTTT. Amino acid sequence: CASTLTGIDSPLHF.

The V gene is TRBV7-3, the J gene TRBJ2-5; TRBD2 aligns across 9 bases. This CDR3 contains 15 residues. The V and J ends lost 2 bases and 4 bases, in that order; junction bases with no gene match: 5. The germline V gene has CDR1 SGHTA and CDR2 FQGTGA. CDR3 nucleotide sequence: TGTGCCAGCAGCTTAGCGGGGGGGTTTGGAGAGACCCAGTACTTC. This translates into CASSLAGGFGETQYF.

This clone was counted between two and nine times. CDR3 loop: CASSLDFGQYYGYTF. The DNA of the CDR3 is TGTGCCAGCAGCTTGGATTTTGGGCAGTACTATGGCTACACCTTC. The chain couples TRBV5-4 to TRBJ1-2; D remains ambiguous. Trimming pared 0 bases from V and 3 bases from J, leaving 12 bases between. This CDR3 region has 15 residues. Germline CDR1 SGHNT, CDR2 YYREEE (reference sequence).

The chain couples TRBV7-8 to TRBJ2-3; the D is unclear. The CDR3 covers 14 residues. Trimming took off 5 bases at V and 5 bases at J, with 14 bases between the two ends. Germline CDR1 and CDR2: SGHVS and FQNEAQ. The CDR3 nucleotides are TGTGCCAGCAGCCCTTTGACTGGTGAAGATACGCAGTATTTT. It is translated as CASSPLTGEDTQYF.

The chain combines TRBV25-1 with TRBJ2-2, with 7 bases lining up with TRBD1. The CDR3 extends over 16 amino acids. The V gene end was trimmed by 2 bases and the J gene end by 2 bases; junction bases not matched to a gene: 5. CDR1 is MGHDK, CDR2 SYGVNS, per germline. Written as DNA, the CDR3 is TGTGCCAGCAGTGAACATGAGGGGGCAAACACCGGGGAGCTGTTTTTT. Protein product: CASSEHEGANTGELFF.

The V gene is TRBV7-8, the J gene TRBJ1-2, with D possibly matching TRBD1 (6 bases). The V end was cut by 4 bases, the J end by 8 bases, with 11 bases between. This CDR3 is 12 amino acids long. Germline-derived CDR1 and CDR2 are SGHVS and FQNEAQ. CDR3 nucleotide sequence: TGTGCCAGCAGCTCGAATGGGGGCGGCTACACCTTC. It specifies CASSSNGGGYTF.

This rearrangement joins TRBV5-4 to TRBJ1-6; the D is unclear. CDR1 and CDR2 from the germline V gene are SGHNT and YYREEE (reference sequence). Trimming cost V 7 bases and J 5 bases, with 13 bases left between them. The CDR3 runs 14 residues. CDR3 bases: TGTGCCAGCCCGGGTCTGACTCATAATTCACCCCTCCACTTT. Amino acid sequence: CASPGLTHNSPLHF.